This T cell receptor beta chain is from a study of STAT3 mutations in large granular lymphocyte leukemia. Turning to the study itself: Roughly half of the longitudinally sequenced T-LGLL patients carried detectable canonical activating STAT3 mutations. Under 50% of treated T-LGLL patients showed hematologic response to immunosuppression.

Points from the study as a whole: After therapy, about 35% of the 18 patients switched clonotypes, all new clones STAT3 wild type. Persisting codominant clonotypes may have hidden a small pathogenic clone. At least one immunodominant TCR beta clonotype appeared in every T-cell large granular lymphocyte leukemia patient.

TCRdb's table, derived via immunoSEQ multiplex PCR, lists solely in-frame clones and lacks some. The data contain a few thousand clones, 40% to 45% of them singletons. In regard to this clone: Its antigen remains unidentified.

Looked up from germline, CDR1 is MNHNS and CDR2 is SASEGT. CDR3 length: 16 amino acids. The V gene lost 4 bases and the J gene lost 2 bases, with 17 bases spanning the gap. The material sequenced was peripheral blood mononuclear cells. The source of this sequence is a man aged 45 to 65 with T-cell large granular lymphocyte leukemia. Some clones in this sample may be carry-over from other donors' samples. The genes are TRBV6-1 and TRBJ1-2; D is unclear. CDR3 in DNA: TGTGCCAGCAGTGCTCGATATTCTGGACCCAACTATGGCTACACCTTC. Protein: CASSARYSGPNYGYTF.